Following are 21 T cell receptor beta chains from one sample sequenced in a study of T cell clonality in common variable immunodeficiency. Study-wide results and caveats: Fewer deletions and N-nucleotide insertions were reportedly seen in common variable immunodeficiency TCR beta sequences.

No antigen is known for these receptors. TCRdb keeps only in-frame clones here, not all; method: immunoSEQ multiplex PCR. Sampling found about 26,000 clones, none seen once. Sequencing was done on a sample of peripheral blood mononuclear cells. The receptors were gathered from a human donor with common variable immunodeficiency.

A word on this clone: The sequence runs out 3 residues before the end of the CDR3; the remainder is reconstructed from the germline J gene. The gene calls are TRBV5-1 and TRBJ2-7; tentatively, D is TRBD2 (7 bases). This CDR3 is built from 12 residues. V lost 5 bases, J lost 2 bases, and 8 bases lay in between. Per germline, CDR1 SGHRS and CDR2 YFSETQ. The CDR3 sequence: CASRGGAYEQYF. The CDR3 bases that were read are TGCGCCAGCAGAGGGGGGGCCTACGAG. The full variable domain, rest sourced from reference TRBV5-1 and TRBJ2-7, is KAGVTQTPRYLIKTRGQQVTLSCSPISGHRSVSWYQQTPGQGLQFLFEYFSETQRNKGNFPGRFSGRQFSNSRSEMNVSTLELGDSALYLCASRGGAYEQYFGPGTRLTVT.

This clone appeared a few times. The read terminates 3 residues before the CDR3 end, so the remaining end is supplied by the germline J gene. The V and J genes are TRBV20-1 and TRBJ2-1, with 7 bases fitting TRBD1. The V segment lost 7 bases and the J segment 8 bases; nucleotides outside the gene matches: 8. The CDR3 covers 12 residues. CDR1 is DFQATT, CDR2 SNEGSKA, per germline (reference sequence). CDR3 region: CSEQGSSDEQFF. The sequenced CDR3 bases are TGCAGTGAACAGGGGTCATCGGATGAG.

As for this clone: Read sequence stops 3 residues before the CDR3 end, and the germline J gene provides the missing end. The chain links TRBV18 to TRBJ1-4; D is possibly TRBD1 (6 bases). CDR3 size: 16 residues. The V and J ends lost 1 base and 5 bases respectively, with 14 bases between them. From germline, CDR1 is KGHSH and CDR2 LQKENI. CDR3 bases read: TGTGCCAGCTCACCACGGGCCTTCGGGACAAATGAAAAA. Translated: CASSPRAFGTNEK. The entire CDR3 sequence reads CASSPRAFGTNEKLFF.

This clone was observed a handful of times. The sequence runs out 3 residues before the end of the CDR3; the remainder is reconstructed from the germline J gene. The chain carries TRBV30 and TRBJ2-1; 8 bases are a match to TRBD2. CDR3 length: 17 amino acids. The germline V gene has CDR1 GTSNPN and CDR2 SVGIG (reference sequence). J lost 1 base, V lost 2 bases, and 10 bases had no gene match. The sequenced CDR3 bases are TGTGCCTGGAGTCGGCCCATGACTAGCGCTTCCTACAATGAG. Translated: CAWSRPMTSASYNE. The full CDR3 sequence reads CAWSRPMTSASYNEQFF.

This clone appeared a few times. The read halts 3 residues ahead of the CDR3 end, with the missing end drawn from the germline J gene. V is TRBV7-2 and J is TRBJ2-1; TRBD1 agrees at 8 bases. The J segment lost 7 bases and the V segment lost 5 bases, leaving 7 bases of the junction unmatched. The CDR3 is made up of 14 amino acids. CDR1 is SGHTA and CDR2 is FQGNSA in the germline V gene. The CDR3 region is CASSPWTGQNEQFF. Incomplete CDR3 DNA: TGTGCCAGCAGCCCCTGGACAGGGCAGAATGAG.

As concerns this clone: Coverage ceases 3 residues before the CDR3 finishes, and the germline J gene fills in the end. The chain is built from TRBV19 and TRBJ2-1, with TRBD2 identical over 8 bases. V lost 4 bases, J lost 2 bases, and 1 base stayed unmatched. Germline lookup yields CDR1 LNHDA and CDR2 SQIVND (reference sequence). The CDR3 has 14 amino acids. The part of the CDR3 DNA that was read is TGTGCCAGTAGTAGCGGGAGGACCTACAATGAG. As protein: CASSSGRTYNE. The whole CDR3 reads CASSSGRTYNEQFF.

Ten or more counts support this clone. The DNA ends 3 residues before the CDR3 does, and the rest of the CDR3 is filled in from the germline J gene. The chain recombines TRBV29-1 with TRBJ2-7, with 7 bases fitting TRBD1. This CDR3 region has 14 residues. The V segment lost 6 bases and the J segment 3 bases; nucleotides outside the gene matches: 11. CDR1 is SQVTM and CDR2 is ANQGSEA in the germline V gene. The part of the CDR3 DNA that was read is TGCAGCGTCCCGGGACAGCCGGAAGGCTACGAG. Residues: CSVPGQPEGYE. From start to end, the CDR3 is CSVPGQPEGYEQYF.

As for this clone: The read halts 3 residues ahead of the CDR3 end, with the missing end drawn from the germline J gene. The V and J genes are TRBV7-2 and TRBJ2-7; D is possibly TRBD1 (7 bases). The germline gives CDR1 SGHTA, CDR2 FQGNSA. The V and J ends lost 5 bases and 3 bases respectively, with 17 bases between them. The CDR3 length is 15 residues. CDR3 DNA (partial): TGTGCCAGCAGCAAAGGGGGCGGGGTCCTCTACGAG. Its protein product is CASSKGGGVLYE. The complete CDR3 reads CASSKGGGVLYEQYF.

This clone was found many times. The sequence runs out 3 residues before the end of the CDR3; the remainder is reconstructed from the germline J gene. The chain couples TRBV20-1 to TRBJ2-2; 7 nucleotides align to TRBD2. Per the germline V gene, CDR1 is DFQATT and CDR2 is SNEGSKA (reference sequence). This CDR3 has 15 amino acids. The ends lost 4 bases at V and 3 bases at J; junction bases unmatched: 8. The covered CDR3 bases are TGCAGTGCTAAGAAGGGACTAATGCACACCGGGGAG. Protein product: CSAKKGLMHTGE. The full CDR3 protein reads CSAKKGLMHTGELFF.

This clone was detected a few times. The CDR3 end lies 3 residues beyond the end of the read and is filled in from the germline J gene. The chain uses TRBV18 and TRBJ2-3; TRBD2 agrees at 8 bases. Germline CDR1 reads KGHSH; CDR2 reads LQKENI. J was trimmed by 2 bases and V by 3 bases; bases with no gene match: 7. The CDR3 consists of 16 residues. CDR3 DNA (partial): TGTGCCAGCTCACCCCTACTAGCGGACTACACAGATACG. Translated: CASSPLLADYTDT. The entire CDR3 sequence reads CASSPLLADYTDTQYF.

This clone appeared many times. CDR3 sequence reads: CASERTSGPYNEQFF. Incomplete CDR3 DNA: TGTGCCAGCGAGAGAACTAGCGGACCCTACAATGAG. The chain recombines TRBV9 with TRBJ2-1; 8 positions match TRBD2. The CDR3 goes on 3 residues after the read ends, and that part is filled in from the germline J gene. Germline V gene lookup returns CDR1 SGDLS and CDR2 YYNGEE. The ends lost 7 bases at V and 2 bases at J; junction bases unmatched: 8. This CDR3 has 15 residues.

This clone has more than one count but fewer than ten. The CDR3 end falls 3 residues outside the read, so it is completed with the germline J gene. This chain links TRBV6-2 or TRBV6-3 with TRBJ2-7, with a possible D match to TRBD1 (6 bases). Germline CDR1 MNHEY, CDR2 SVGEGT. The CDR3 runs 15 residues. V dropped 5 bases and J dropped 1 base, with 15 bases sitting between them. CDR3 DNA, as far as it was read: TGTGCCAGCAGTAACTACAGGGAGATTTCCTACGAG. Its translation: CASSNYREISYE. The whole CDR3 sequence reads CASSNYREISYEQYF.

This clone has just a few counts. The DNA ends 3 residues before the CDR3 does, and the rest of the CDR3 is filled in from the germline J gene. The chain links TRBV7-9 to TRBJ2-1; TRBD2 might be the D (5 bases). Looked up from germline, CDR1 is SEHNR and CDR2 is FQNEAQ (reference sequence). The V gene lost 0 bases and the J gene lost 4 bases, with 10 bases spanning the gap. The length of the CDR3 is 15 residues. CDR3 DNA, as far as it was read: TGTGCCAGCAGCTTAGCGCGGGTACTTTACAATGAG. Translation: CASSLARVLYNE. The CDR3 reads in full as CASSLARVLYNEQFF.

This clone was detected a few times. The observed sequence ends 3 residues before the CDR3 terminus, with the missing tail filled in from the germline J gene. The genes are TRBV7-3 and TRBJ2-1; 8 bases line up with TRBD2. This CDR3 is 14 amino acids long. Trimming removed 5 bases from V and 8 bases from J; junction bases left unmatched: 8. Germline values: CDR1 SGHTA, CDR2 FQGTGA. The CDR3 reads CASSQSGSGYEQFF. Incomplete CDR3 DNA: TGTGCCAGCAGCCAGAGCGGGAGTGGTTATGAG.

Notes on this clone: The sequence runs out 3 residues before the end of the CDR3; the remainder is reconstructed from the germline J gene. The rearrangement joins TRBV7-9 to TRBJ2-7, with 7 positions matching TRBD2. Looked up from germline, CDR1 is SEHNR and CDR2 is FQNEAQ (reference sequence). The CDR3 length is 14 residues. V lost 6 bases and J lost 2; bases outside the gene matches: 7. CDR3 DNA (partial): TGTGCCAGCAGGGCGGCTAGCGGAACCTACGAG. As protein: CASRAASGTYE. The CDR3 in full is CASRAASGTYEQYF.

This clone showed up many times. Read data end 3 residues before the CDR3 end; the end is taken from the germline J gene. This chain uses TRBV7-9 with TRBJ2-1, with 12 nucleotides matching TRBD2. Trimming removed 5 bases from V and 7 bases from J; junction bases left unmatched: 6. CDR1 SEHNR and CDR2 FQNEAQ come from the germline V gene (reference sequence). The CDR3 runs to 15 residues. CDR3: CASSRTSGTLNEQFF. Partial CDR3 DNA: TGTGCCAGCAGCCGGACTAGCGGGACGTTGAATGAG.

This clone was observed many times. The read is 3 residues too short to cover the CDR3 end, so that end is filled in from the germline J gene. This sequence joins TRBV29-1 and TRBJ2-7, with D possibly matching TRBD1 (5 bases). V lost 5 bases and J 2 bases, leaving 10 bases between the germline ends. CDR3 length: 12 residues. CDR1 SQVTM and CDR2 ANQGSEA come from the germline V gene. The CDR3 bases that were read are TGCAGCGTTTGGCAGGGTACCTACGAG. Translation: CSVWQGTYE. The entire CDR3 protein reads CSVWQGTYEQYF.

Turning to this clone: The read ends 3 residues shy of where the CDR3 ends; the end is completed using the germline J gene. This sequence joins TRBV19 and TRBJ1-2; TRBD1 might be the D (6 bases). Trimming left V 4 bases short and J 6 bases short, with 15 bases between. Germline V lookup: CDR1 LNHDA, CDR2 SQIVND (reference sequence). This CDR3 comprises 14 residues. The CDR3 region is CASSTFRTDHGYTF. The CDR3 DNA, read in part, is TGTGCCAGTAGTACCTTTCGGACAGACCATGGC. Full variable domain (rest looked up from reference TRBV19 and TRBJ1-2): DGGITQSPKYLFRKEGQNVTLSCEQNLNHDAMYWYRQDPGQGLRLIYYSQIVNDFQKGDIAEGYSVSREKKESFPLTVTSAQKNPTAFYLCASSTFRTDHGYTFGSGTRLTVV.

This clone is judged medium-sized. Read data end 3 residues before the CDR3 end; the end is taken from the germline J gene. V gene TRBV7-6 combines with J gene TRBJ1-2, with TRBD1 identical over 7 bases. The junction had 3 bases not matched to a gene; V was cut back by 5 bases and J by 3 bases. Germline V gives CDR1 SGHVS, CDR2 FNYEAQ. The CDR3 consists of 13 residues. The DNA read from the CDR3 is TGTGCCAGCAGCGCGGGACAGTACTATGGC. Amino acid sequence: CASSAGQYYG. In full, the CDR3 is CASSAGQYYGYTF.

As regards this clone: The missing CDR3 end, 3 residues past where the read stops, is filled in from the germline J gene. This chain joins TRBV29-1 and TRBJ1-2; no reliable D call. V lost 3 bases and J 2 bases, leaving 16 bases between the germline ends. Looked up from germline, CDR1 is SQVTM and CDR2 is ANQGSEA. The CDR3 sequence is 15 residues long. The covered CDR3 bases are TGCAGCGTTGATGACTACGGGAGTCTAAACTATGGC. This sequence encodes CSVDDYGSLNYG. The whole CDR3 protein reads CSVDDYGSLNYGYTF. Filled out from reference TRBV29-1 and TRBJ1-2, the complete variable domain reads SAVISQKPSRDICQRGTSLTIQCQVDSQVTMMFWYRQQPGQSLTLIATANQGSEATYESGFVIDKFPISRPNLTFSTLTVSNMSPEDSSIYLCSVDDYGSLNYGYTFGSGTRLTVV.

The sample holds many counts of this clone. The read gets to within 3 residues of the CDR3 end, and the germline J gene fills in the rest. This chain uses TRBV5-1 with TRBJ2-3, with 9 bases identical to TRBD2. The ends lost 4 bases at V and 3 bases at J; junction bases unmatched: 9. CDR3 size: 16 residues. In germline, CDR1 is SGHRS, CDR2 YFSETQ. The CDR3: CASSTVASGKTDTQYF. Incomplete CDR3 DNA: TGCGCCAGCAGCACGGTGGCTAGCGGGAAGACAGATACG.